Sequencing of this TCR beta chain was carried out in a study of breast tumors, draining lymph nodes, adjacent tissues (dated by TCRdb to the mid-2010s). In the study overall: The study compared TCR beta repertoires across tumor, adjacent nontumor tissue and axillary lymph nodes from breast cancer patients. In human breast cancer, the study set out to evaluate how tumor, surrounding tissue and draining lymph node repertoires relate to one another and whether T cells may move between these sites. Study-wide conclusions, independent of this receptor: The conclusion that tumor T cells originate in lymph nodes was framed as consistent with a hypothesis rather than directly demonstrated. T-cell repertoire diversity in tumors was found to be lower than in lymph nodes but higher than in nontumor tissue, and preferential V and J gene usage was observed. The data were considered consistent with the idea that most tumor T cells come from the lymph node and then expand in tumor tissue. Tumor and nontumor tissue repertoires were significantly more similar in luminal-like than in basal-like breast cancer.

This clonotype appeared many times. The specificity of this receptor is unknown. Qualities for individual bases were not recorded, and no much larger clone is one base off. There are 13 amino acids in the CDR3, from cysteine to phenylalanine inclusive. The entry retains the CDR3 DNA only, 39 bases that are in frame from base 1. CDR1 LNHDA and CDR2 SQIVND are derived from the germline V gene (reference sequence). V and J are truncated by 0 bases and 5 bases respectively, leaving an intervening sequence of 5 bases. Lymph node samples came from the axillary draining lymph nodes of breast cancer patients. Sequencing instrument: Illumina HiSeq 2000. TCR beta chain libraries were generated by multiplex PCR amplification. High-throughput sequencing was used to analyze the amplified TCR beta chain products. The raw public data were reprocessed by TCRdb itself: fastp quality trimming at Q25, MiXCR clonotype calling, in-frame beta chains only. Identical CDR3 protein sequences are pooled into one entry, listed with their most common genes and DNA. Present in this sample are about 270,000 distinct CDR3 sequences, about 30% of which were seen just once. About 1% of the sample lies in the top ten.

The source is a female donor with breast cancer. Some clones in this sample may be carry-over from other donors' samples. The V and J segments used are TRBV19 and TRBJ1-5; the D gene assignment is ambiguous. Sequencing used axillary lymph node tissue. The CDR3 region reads CASSIERDQPQHF. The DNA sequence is TGTGCCAGTAGTATAGAACGGGATCAGCCCCAGCATTTT.